One and the same sample provided the 21 T cell receptor beta chains below, sequenced in a study of blood T cell repertoires in COVID-19. Clones were sequenced by immunoSEQ multiplex PCR, and TCRdb holds only the in-frame ones, with some missing. The sample lists about 120,000 clones; around four fifths were seen once. The source material was peripheral blood. The receptors come from a human donor in a cohort sampled during active COVID-19.

The chain recombines TRBV7-2 with TRBJ2-3; TRBD1 aligns across 10 bases. This CDR3 is built from 15 residues. The V gene's germline CDR1 is SGHTA and CDR2 FQGNSA. Germline trimming cut 5 bases from V and 8 bases from J; bases unmatched to any gene: 10. The CDR3 DNA follows: TGTGCCAGCAGCGACCGGACAGGGGGAGAACCTACGCAGTATTTT. This codes for CASSDRTGGEPTQYF.

The V and J genes are TRBV28 and TRBJ1-2; D perhaps matches TRBD1 (6 bases). The germline V and J ends were trimmed by 5 bases and 8 bases, with 15 bases remaining between them. Germline CDR1 and CDR2: MDHEN and SYDVKM. The CDR3 totals 13 residues. In DNA, the CDR3 is TGTGCCAGCAGTCTGACGGGCCAGGGGGGCTACACCTTC. Translation gives CASSLTGQGGYTF.

The rearrangement uses TRBV27 and TRBJ1-5; no reliable D call. Trimming pared 0 bases from V and 9 bases from J, leaving 9 bases between. This CDR3 is built from 13 residues. Germline V gene data show CDR1 as MNHEY and CDR2 as SMNVEV (reference sequence). The CDR3 is CASSLSGVRPQHF. As DNA, the CDR3 is TGTGCCAGCAGTTTATCGGGAGTTCGGCCCCAGCATTTT.

The chain recombines TRBV9 with TRBJ1-3; D is undetermined. Germline CDR1 and CDR2: SGDLS and YYNGEE. Trimming shortened V by 4 bases and J by 6 bases, and 23 bases separated the two germline ends. The CDR3 extends over 17 amino acids. The CDR3 is CASSPGTLGGGLNTIYF. CDR3 in DNA: TGTGCCAGCAGCCCCGGAACCCTCGGCGGAGGGTTAAACACCATATATTTT. Combining the CDR3 with reference TRBV9 and TRBJ1-3 gives the whole variable domain DSGVTQTPKHLITATGQRVTLRCSPRSGDLSVYWYQQSLDQGLQFLIQYYNGEERAKGNILERFSAQQFPDLHSELNLSSLELGDSALYFCASSPGTLGGGLNTIYFGEGSWLTVV.

The rearrangement links TRBV20-1 to TRBJ1-1; no clear D. From germline, CDR1 is DFQATT and CDR2 SNEGSKA (reference sequence). CDR3 length equals 11 residues. The V and J ends lost 6 bases and 2 bases respectively, with 7 bases between them. This chain's CDR3 is CSAGSNTEAFF. The CDR3 region has the DNA TGCAGTGCGGGCAGCAACACTGAAGCTTTCTTT.

The chain combines TRBV11-1 with TRBJ2-1; the match to TRBD2 covers 11 bases. Germline V gives CDR1 SGHAT, CDR2 FQDESV (reference sequence). The junction had 7 bases not matched to a gene; V was cut back by 5 bases and J by 10 bases. The CDR3 covers 14 residues. CDR3 nucleotides: TGTGCCAGCAGCCCGTTAGCGGGAGGGATCGAGCAGTTCTTC. Protein sequence: CASSPLAGGIEQFF.

The chain employs TRBV5-4 and TRBJ1-5; 10 positions match TRBD1. The CDR3 sequence is 15 residues long. V gave up 0 bases and J gave up 7 bases; unmatched junction bases: 4. Germline V gene sequence: CDR1 SGHNT, CDR2 YYREEE (reference sequence). CDR3: CASSLGGTGEQPQHF. The DNA for the CDR3 is TGTGCCAGCAGCTTGGGGGGGACAGGGGAGCAGCCCCAGCATTTT.

J is TRBJ1-6 and V is TRBV5-6; TRBD1 might be the D (6 bases). The germline gives CDR1 SGHDT, CDR2 YYEEEE. The V end was cut by 3 bases, the J end by 5 bases, with 12 bases between. The CDR3 covers 15 residues. The CDR3 DNA reads TGTGCCAGCAGCTCTGGACAGATTAATAATTCACCCCTCCACTTT. Amino acids: CASSSGQINNSPLHF.

The rearrangement links TRBV27 to TRBJ2-1; 8 bases fit TRBD2. The trim removed 8 bases at V and 9 bases at J, leaving 12 bases unmatched. The length of the CDR3 is 14 residues. The germline gives CDR1 MNHEY, CDR2 SMNVEV (reference sequence). The DNA of the CDR3 is TGTGCCAGCGTTCGTAGCGGGAAAACCCTTGAGCAGTTCTTC. It encodes CASVRSGKTLEQFF.

This sequence joins TRBV20-1 and TRBJ2-2, with D perhaps TRBD1 (5 bases). CDR1 is DFQATT, CDR2 SNEGSKA, per germline (reference sequence). Trimming took 3 bases from V and 0 from J, leaving 23 bases between them. The CDR3 covers 19 residues. CDR3 amino acids: CSASPKNCRVETNTGELFF. CDR3 DNA: TGCAGTGCTAGTCCCAAAAACTGCAGGGTTGAGACGAACACCGGGGAGCTGTTTTTT.

J is TRBJ2-1 and V is TRBV5-1; perhaps TRBD1 as D (6 bases). Trimming shortened V by 4 bases and J by 5 bases, and 16 bases separated the two germline ends. The CDR3 consists of 15 residues. In germline, CDR1 is SGHRS, CDR2 YFSETQ. The CDR3 sequence: CASSRGTFGNNEQFF. As DNA, the CDR3 is TGCGCCAGCAGCCGAGGGACATTCGGTAACAATGAGCAGTTCTTC.

The rearrangement uses TRBV3-1 (or the pseudogene TRBV3-2) and TRBJ2-5, with D uncertain. This CDR3 region has 15 residues. Germline V gene sequence: CDR1 LGHDT, CDR2 YNNKEL (reference sequence). Trimming took 0 bases from V and 5 from J, leaving 13 bases between them. CDR3 sequence reads: CASSQDSKRAETQYF. The CDR3 DNA reads as TGTGCCAGCAGCCAAGATTCGAAGCGTGCGGAGACCCAGTACTTC.

This clone has just one count. V usage is TRBV7-3 and J usage is TRBJ2-3; TRBD1 aligns across 7 bases. The germline CDR1 and CDR2 sequences are SGHTA and FQGTGA. The CDR3 runs to 14 residues. With 1 base clipped from V and 5 bases from J, the junction kept 3 bases outside the gene matches. CDR3 amino acids: CASSLNYRGDTQYF. The DNA for the CDR3 is TGTGCCAGCAGCTTAAATTACAGGGGAGATACGCAGTATTTT.

V and J are TRBV2 and TRBJ1-1; 7 positions match TRBD1. This CDR3 comprises 13 residues. Germline V gene lookup returns CDR1 SNHLY and CDR2 FYNNEI. Unmatched junction bases numbered 4, after V lost 3 bases and J lost 6 bases. The CDR3 sequence is CASSDRGDAEAFF. CDR3 nucleotide sequence: TGTGCCAGCAGTGACAGGGGGGACGCTGAAGCTTTCTTT.

This clone showed up just once. The rearrangement uses TRBV5-1 and TRBJ2-7; no definite D call. Germline lookup yields CDR1 SGHRS and CDR2 YFSETQ. CDR3 length equals 15 residues. V lost 0 bases and J lost 1, with 11 bases in between. In DNA, the CDR3 is TGCGCCAGCAGCTTGGGGCTAGGAGCTTCCTACGAGCAGTACTTC. It codes for CASSLGLGASYEQYF.

The chain couples TRBV7-9 to TRBJ2-7; TRBD1 matches at 7 bases. The CDR3 runs to 14 residues. Germline assignment: CDR1 SEHNR and CDR2 FQNEAQ (reference sequence). V was clipped by 5 bases and J by 2 bases; unmatched bases: 6. In DNA form, the CDR3 reads TGTGCCAGCAGCCCCCCCGGGACAGCCTACGAGCAGTACTTC. Protein sequence: CASSPPGTAYEQYF.

J is TRBJ2-7 and V is TRBV6-1, with D unclear. Germline V gene data show CDR1 as MNHNS and CDR2 as SASEGT. The CDR3 totals 14 residues. Trimming removed 2 bases from V and 0 bases from J, with 8 bases in between. The CDR3 DNA sequence: TGTGCCAGCAGTGAATTTATCGGCTCCTACGAGCAGTACTTC. Protein product: CASSEFIGSYEQYF.

This clone was seen only once. The chain employs TRBV19 and TRBJ1-2; TRBD1 might be the D (6 bases). The CDR3 length is 13 residues. V shed 6 bases and J shed 7 bases, with 15 bases lying between them. Germline CDR1 and CDR2: LNHDA and SQIVND (reference sequence). The CDR3 reads CASSVRQGTGYTF. CDR3 sequence (DNA): TGTGCCAGTAGCGTTCGGCAGGGGACTGGCTACACCTTC.

This chain connects TRBV7-2 to TRBJ1-3; D might be TRBD1 (6 bases). Germline CDR1 and CDR2: SGHTA and FQGNSA. CDR3 length: 15 residues. The V end was cut by 2 bases, the J end by 4 bases, with 12 bases between. The CDR3 protein is CASSLYGGQGNTIYF. CDR3 in DNA: TGTGCCAGCAGCTTATACGGGGGGCAAGGAAACACCATATATTTT.

The chain is built from TRBV7-2 and TRBJ2-1; D not resolved. Per the germline V gene, CDR1 is SGHTA and CDR2 is FQGNSA. Trimming removed 1 base at V and 0 bases at J, with 10 bases between. This CDR3 has 16 amino acids. The CDR3 DNA is TGTGCCAGCAGCTTAGTTCTCCAGGACTCCTACAATGAGCAGTTCTTC. Translating gives CASSLVLQDSYNEQFF.

The rearrangement links TRBV11-2 to TRBJ2-2, with D uncertain. CDR1 is SGHAT, CDR2 FQNNGV, per germline. The CDR3 runs to 15 residues. V was clipped by 2 bases and J by 3 bases, with 10 bases between them. The CDR3 nucleotides read TGTGCCAGCAGCTTAATCCCCAGGTACACCGGGGAGCTGTTTTTT. Translating it yields CASSLIPRYTGELFF.